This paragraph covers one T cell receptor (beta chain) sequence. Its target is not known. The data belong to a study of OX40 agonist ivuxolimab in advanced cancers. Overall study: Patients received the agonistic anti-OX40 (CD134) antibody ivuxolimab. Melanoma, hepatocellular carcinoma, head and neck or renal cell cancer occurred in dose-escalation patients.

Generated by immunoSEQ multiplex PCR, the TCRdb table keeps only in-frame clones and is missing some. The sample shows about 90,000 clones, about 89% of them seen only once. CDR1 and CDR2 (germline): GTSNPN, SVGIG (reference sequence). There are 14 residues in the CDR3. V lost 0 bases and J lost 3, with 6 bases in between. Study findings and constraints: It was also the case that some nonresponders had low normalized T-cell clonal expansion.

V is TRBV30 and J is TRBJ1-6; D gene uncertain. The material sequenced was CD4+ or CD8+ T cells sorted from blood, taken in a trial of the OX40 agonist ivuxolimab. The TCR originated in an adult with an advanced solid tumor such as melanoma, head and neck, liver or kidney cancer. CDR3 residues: CAWSVGNYNSPLHF. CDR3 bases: TGTGCCTGGAGTGTGGGCAACTATAATTCACCCCTCCACTTT.